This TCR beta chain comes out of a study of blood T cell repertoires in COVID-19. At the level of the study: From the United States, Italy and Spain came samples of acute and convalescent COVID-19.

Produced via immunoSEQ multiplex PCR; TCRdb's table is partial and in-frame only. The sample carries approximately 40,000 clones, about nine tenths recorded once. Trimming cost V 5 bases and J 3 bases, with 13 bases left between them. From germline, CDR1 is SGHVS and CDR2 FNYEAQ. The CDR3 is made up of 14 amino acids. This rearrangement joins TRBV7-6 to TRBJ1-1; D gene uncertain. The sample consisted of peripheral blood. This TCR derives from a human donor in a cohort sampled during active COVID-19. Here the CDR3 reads CASSPGGMDTEAFF. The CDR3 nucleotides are TGTGCCAGCAGCCCAGGCGGGATGGACACTGAAGCTTTCTTT.